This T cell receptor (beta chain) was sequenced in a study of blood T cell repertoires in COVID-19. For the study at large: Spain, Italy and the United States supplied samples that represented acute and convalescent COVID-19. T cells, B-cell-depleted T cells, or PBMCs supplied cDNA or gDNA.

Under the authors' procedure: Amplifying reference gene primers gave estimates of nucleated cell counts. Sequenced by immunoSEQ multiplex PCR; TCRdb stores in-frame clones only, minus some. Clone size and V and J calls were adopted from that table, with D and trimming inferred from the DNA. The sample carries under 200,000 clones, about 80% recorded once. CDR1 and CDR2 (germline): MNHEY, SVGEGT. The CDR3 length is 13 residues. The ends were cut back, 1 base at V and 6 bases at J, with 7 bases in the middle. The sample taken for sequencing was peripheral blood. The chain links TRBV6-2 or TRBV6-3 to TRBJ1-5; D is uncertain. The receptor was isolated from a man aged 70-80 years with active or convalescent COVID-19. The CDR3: CASSYLTFQPQHF. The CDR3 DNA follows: TGTGCCAGCAGTTACTTGACTTTTCAGCCCCAGCATTTT.